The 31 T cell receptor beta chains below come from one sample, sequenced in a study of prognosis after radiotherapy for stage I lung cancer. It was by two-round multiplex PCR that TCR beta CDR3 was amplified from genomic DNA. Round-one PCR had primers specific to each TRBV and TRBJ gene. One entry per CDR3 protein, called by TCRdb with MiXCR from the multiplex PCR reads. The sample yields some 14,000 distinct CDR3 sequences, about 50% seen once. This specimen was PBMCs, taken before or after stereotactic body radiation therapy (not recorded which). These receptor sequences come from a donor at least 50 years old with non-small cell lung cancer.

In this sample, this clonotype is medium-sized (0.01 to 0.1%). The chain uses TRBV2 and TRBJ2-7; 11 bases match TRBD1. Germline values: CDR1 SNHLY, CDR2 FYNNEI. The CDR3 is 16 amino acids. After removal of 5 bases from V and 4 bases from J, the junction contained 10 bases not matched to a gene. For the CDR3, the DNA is TGTGCCAGCAGTCCCCGGGACAGGGGGAGTCGGTACGAGCAGTACTTC. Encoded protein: CASSPRDRGSRYEQYF. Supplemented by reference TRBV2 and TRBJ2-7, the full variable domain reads EPEVTQTPSHQVTQMGQEVILRCVPISNHLYFYWYRQILGQKVEFLVSFYNNEISEKSEIFDDQFSVERPDGSNFTLKIRSTKLEDSAMYFCASSPRDRGSRYEQYFGPGTRLTVT.

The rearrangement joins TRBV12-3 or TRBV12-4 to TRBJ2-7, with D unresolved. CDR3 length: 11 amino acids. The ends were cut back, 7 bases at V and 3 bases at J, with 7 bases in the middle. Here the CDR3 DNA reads TGTGCCAGCACTCGAGACTACGAGCAGTACTTC. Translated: CASTRDYEQYF.

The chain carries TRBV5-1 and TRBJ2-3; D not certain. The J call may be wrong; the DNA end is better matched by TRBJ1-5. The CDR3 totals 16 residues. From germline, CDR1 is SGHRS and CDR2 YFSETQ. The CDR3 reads CASSLEQCARTDTQHF. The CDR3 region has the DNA TGCGCCAGCAGCTTGGAACAGTGTGCGAGAACAGATACGCAGCATTTT.

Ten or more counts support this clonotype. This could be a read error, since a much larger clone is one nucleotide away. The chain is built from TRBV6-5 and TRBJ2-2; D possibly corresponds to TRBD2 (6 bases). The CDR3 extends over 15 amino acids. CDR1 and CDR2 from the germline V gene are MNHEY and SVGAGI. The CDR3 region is CASSYLSGATGGLFF. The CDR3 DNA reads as TGTGCCAGCAGTTACTTATCCGGGGCTACCGGGGGGCTGTTTTTT.

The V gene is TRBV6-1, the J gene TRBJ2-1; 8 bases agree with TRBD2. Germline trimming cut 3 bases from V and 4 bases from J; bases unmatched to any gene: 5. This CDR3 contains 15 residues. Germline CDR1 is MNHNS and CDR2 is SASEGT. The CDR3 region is CASSDIAGRYNEQFF. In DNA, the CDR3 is TGTGCCAGCAGTGACATAGCGGGGCGATACAATGAGCAGTTCTTC.

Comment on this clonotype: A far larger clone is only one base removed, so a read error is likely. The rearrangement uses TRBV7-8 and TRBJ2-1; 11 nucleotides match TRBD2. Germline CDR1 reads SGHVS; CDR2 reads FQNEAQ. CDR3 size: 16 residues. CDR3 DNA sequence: TGTGCCAGCAGCTTACTCTATAGCGGGAGGGACAATGAGCAGCTCTTC. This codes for CASSLLYSGRDNEQLF.

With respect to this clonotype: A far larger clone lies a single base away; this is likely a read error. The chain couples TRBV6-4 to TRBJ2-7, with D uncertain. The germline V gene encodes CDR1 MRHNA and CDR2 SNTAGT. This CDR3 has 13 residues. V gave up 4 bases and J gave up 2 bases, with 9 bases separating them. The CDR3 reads CASSVSFTYEQYF. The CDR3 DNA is TGTGCCAGCAGTGTTTCCTTCACCTACGAGCAGTACTTC.

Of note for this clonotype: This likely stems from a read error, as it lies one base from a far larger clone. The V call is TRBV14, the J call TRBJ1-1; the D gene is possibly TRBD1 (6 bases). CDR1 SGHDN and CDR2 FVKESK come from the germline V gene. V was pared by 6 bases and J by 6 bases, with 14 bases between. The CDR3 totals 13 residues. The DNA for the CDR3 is TGTGCCAGCAGTTTGGACGGGGGGCCTGAAGCTTTCTTT. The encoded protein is CASSLDGGPEAFF.

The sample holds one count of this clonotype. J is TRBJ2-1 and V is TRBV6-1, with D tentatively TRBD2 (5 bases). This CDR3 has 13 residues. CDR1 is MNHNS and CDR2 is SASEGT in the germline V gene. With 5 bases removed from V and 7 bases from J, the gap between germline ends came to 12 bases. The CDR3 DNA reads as TGTGCCAGCAGTAGAGGGTTTCGGAATGAGCAGTTCTTC. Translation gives CASSRGFRNEQFF.

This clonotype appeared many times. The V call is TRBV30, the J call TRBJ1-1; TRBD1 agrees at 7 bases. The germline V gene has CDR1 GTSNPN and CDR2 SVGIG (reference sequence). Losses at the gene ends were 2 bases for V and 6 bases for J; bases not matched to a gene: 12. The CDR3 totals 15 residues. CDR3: CAWSSTYRGSAEAFF. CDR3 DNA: TGTGCCTGGAGTTCAACATACAGGGGTAGCGCTGAAGCTTTCTTT.

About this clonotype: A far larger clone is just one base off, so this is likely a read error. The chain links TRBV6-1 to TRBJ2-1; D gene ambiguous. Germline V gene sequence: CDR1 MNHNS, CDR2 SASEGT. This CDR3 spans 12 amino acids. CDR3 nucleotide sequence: TGTGCCAGCAGTTACGCCACCAATGAGCAGTTATTC. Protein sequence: CASSYATNEQLF.

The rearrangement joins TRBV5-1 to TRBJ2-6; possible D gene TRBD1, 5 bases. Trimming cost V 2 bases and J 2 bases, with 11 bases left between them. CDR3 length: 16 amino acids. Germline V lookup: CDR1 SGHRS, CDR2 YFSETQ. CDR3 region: CASSLTTVAGANVLTF. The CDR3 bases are TGCGCCAGCAGCTTAACGACAGTTGCTGGGGCCAACGTCCTGACTTTC.

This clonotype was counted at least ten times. The DNA of the CDR3 is TGTGCCAGCAGGGGACAGGATTACAATGAGCAGTTCTTC. Its translation is CASRGQDYNEQFF. The rearrangement links TRBV2 to TRBJ2-1, with TRBD1 matching over 8 bases. Losses at the gene ends were 6 bases for V and 4 bases for J; bases not matched to a gene: 2. This CDR3 comprises 13 residues. Per germline, CDR1 SNHLY and CDR2 FYNNEI.

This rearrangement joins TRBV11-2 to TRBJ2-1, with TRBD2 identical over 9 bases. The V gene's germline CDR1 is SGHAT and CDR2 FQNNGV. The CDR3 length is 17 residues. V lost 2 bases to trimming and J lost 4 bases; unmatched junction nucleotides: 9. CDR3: CASSLMNQREAYNEQFF. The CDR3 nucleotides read TGTGCCAGCAGCTTAATGAACCAGCGGGAGGCGTACAATGAGCAGTTCTTC.

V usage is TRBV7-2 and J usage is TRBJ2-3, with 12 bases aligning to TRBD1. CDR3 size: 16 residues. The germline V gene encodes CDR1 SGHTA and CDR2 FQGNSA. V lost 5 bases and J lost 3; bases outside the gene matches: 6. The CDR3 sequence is CASSTGQGARTDTQYF. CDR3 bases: TGTGCCAGCAGCACGGGACAGGGGGCGAGAACAGATACGCAGTATTTT. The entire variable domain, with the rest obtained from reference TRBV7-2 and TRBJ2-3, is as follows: GAGVSQSPSNKVTEKGKDVELRCDPISGHTALYWYRQSLGQGLEFLIYFQGNSAPDKSGLPSDRFSAERTGGSVSTLTIQRTQQEDSAVYLCASSTGQGARTDTQYFGPGTRLTVL.

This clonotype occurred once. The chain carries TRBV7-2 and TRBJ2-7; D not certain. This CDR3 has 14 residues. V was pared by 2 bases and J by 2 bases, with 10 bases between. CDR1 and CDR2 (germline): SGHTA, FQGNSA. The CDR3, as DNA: TGTGCCAGCAGCTTACCGGCACGGACCTACGAGCAGTACTTC. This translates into CASSLPARTYEQYF.

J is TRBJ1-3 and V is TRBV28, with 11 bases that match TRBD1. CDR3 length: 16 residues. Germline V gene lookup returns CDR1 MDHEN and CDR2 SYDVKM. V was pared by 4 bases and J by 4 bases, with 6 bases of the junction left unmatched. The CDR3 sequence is CASSWTGGLSGNTIYF. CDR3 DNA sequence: TGTGCCAGCAGTTGGACAGGGGGCTTATCGGGAAACACCATATATTTT.

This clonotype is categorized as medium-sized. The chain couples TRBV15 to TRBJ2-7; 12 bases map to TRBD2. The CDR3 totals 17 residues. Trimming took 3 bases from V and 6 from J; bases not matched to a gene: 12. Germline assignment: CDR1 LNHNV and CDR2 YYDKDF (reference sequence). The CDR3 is CATSRGLAGRGGFEQYF. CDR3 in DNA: TGTGCCACCAGCAGGGGACTAGCGGGCCGCGGGGGCTTCGAGCAGTACTTC.

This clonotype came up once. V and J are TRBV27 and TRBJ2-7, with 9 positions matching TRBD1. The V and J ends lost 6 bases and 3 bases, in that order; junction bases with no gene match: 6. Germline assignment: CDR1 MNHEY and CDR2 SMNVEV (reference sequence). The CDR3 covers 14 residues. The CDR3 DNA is TGTGCCAGCAGCCGACAGGGGGGGTTCTACGAGCAGTACTTC. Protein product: CASSRQGGFYEQYF.

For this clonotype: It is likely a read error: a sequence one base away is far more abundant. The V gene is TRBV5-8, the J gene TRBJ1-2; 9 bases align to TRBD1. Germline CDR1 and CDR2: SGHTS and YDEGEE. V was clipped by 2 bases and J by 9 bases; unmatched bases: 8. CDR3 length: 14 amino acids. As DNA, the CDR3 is TGTGCCAGCAGCTTACGGGACAGGGTGGATTGCTACACCTTC. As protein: CASSLRDRVDCYTF.

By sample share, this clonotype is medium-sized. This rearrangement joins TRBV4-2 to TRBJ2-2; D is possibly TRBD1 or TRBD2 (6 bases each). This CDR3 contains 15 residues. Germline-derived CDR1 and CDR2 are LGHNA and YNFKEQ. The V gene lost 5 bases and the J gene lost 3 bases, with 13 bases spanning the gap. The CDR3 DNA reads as TGTGCCAGCAGCGAGGGGGACTCCCACACCGGGGAGCTGTTTTTT. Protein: CASSEGDSHTGELFF.

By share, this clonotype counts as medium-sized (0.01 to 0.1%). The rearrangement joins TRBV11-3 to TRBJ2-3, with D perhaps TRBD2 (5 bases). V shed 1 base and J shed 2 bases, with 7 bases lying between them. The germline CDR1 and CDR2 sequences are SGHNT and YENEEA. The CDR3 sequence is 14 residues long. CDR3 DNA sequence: TGTGCCAGCAGCTTAGCAGCGGTCACAGATACGCAGTATTTT. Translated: CASSLAAVTDTQYF.

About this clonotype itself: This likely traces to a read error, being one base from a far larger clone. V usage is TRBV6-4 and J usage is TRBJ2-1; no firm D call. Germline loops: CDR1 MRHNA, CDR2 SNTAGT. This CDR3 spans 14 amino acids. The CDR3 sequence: CASSRSPSYNEHFF. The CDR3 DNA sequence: TGTGCCAGCAGCCGTAGCCCTTCCTACAATGAGCATTTCTTC.

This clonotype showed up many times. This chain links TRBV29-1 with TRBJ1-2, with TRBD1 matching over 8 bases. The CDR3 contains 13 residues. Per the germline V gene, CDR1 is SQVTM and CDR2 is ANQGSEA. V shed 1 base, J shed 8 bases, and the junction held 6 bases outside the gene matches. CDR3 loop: CSVEADREEGYTF. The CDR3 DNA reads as TGCAGCGTTGAAGCGGACAGGGAGGAGGGCTACACCTTC. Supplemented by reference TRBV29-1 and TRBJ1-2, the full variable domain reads SAVISQKPSRDICQRGTSLTIQCQVDSQVTMMFWYRQQPGQSLTLIATANQGSEATYESGFVIDKFPISRPNLTFSTLTVSNMSPEDSSIYLCSVEADREEGYTFGSGTRLTVV.

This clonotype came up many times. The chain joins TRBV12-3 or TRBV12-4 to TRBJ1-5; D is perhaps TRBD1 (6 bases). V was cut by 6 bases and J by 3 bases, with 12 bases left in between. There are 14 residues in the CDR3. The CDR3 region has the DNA TGTGCCAGCAGCTATACAGGGAACAATCAGCCCCAGCATTTT. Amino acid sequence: CASSYTGNNQPQHF.

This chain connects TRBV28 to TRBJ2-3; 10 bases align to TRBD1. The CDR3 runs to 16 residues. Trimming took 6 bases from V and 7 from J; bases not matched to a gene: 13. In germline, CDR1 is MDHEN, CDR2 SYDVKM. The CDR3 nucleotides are TGTGCCAGCAGCTACATCAGGGACAGGGGCGGTAATACGCAGTATTTT. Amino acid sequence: CASSYIRDRGGNTQYF.

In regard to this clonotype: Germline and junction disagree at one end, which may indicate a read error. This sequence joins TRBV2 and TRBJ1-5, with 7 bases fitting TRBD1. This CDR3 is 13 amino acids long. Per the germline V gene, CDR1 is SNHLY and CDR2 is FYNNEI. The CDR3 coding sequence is TGTGCCAGAAGTGGACAGGGCAATCAGCCCCAGCATTTT. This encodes CARSGQGNQPQHF.

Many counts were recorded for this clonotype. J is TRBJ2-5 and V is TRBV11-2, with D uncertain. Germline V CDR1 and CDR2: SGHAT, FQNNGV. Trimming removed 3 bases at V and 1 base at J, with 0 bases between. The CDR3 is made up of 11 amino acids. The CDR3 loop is CASSFQETQYF. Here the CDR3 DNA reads TGTGCCAGCAGCTTCCAAGAGACCCAGTACTTC. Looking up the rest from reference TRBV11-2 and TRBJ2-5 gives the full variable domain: EAGVAQSPRYKIIEKRQSVAFWCNPISGHATLYWYQQILGQGPKLLIQFQNNGVVDDSQLPKDRFSAERLKGVDSTLKIQPAKLEDSAVYLCASSFQETQYFGPGTRLLVL.

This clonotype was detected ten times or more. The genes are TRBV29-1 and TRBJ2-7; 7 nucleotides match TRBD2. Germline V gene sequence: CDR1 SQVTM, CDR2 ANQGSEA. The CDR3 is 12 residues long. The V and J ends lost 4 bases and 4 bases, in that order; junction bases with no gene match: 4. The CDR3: CSVVGGSYEQYF. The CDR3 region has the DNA TGCAGCGTTGTCGGCGGGAGTTACGAGCAGTACTTC.

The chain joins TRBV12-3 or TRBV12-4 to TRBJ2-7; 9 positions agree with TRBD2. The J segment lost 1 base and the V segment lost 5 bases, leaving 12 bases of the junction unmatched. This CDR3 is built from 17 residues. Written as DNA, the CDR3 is TGTGCCAGCAGTGAAGGGTTAGCGGGAGTTGCGTCCTACGAGCAGTACTTC. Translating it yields CASSEGLAGVASYEQYF.

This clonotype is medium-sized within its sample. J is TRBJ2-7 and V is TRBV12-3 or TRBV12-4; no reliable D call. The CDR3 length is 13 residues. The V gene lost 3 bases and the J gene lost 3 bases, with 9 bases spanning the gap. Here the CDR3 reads CASSFHPSYEQYF. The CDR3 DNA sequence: TGTGCCAGCAGTTTTCACCCCAGCTACGAGCAGTACTTC.